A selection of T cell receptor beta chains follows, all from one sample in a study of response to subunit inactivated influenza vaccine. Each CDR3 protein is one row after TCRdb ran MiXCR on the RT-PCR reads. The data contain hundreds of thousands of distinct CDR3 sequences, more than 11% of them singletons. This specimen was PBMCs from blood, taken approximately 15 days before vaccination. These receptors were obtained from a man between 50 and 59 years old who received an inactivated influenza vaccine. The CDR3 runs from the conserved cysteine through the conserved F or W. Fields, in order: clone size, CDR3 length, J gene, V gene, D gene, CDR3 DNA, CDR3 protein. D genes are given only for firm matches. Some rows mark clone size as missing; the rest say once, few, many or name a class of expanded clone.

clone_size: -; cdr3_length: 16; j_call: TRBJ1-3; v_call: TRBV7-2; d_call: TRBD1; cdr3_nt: TGTGCCAGCAGCTTAGCCGGGACAGGGACTGGAAACACCATATATTTT; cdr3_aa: CASSLAGTGTGNTIYF
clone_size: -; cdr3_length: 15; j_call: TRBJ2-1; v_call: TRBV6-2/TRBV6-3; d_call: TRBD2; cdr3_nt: TGTGCCAGCAGTTACTTGCGGGGGAGCGACAATGAGCAGTTCTTC; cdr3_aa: CASSYLRGSDNEQFF
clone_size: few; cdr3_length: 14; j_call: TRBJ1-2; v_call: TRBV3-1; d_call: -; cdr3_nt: TGTGCCAGCAGTCGGGGGACATCTTCCCAAGGCTACACCTTC; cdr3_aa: CASSRGTSSQGYTF
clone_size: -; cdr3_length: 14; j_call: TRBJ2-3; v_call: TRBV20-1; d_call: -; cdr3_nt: TGCAGTGCTCACGAAGGACACCGCACAGATACGCAGTATTTT; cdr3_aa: CSAHEGHRTDTQYF
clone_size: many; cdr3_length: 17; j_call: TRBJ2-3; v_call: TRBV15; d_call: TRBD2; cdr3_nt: TGTGCCACCAGCAGAGATCTGGCGGGGGGCATCCGTGATACGCAGTATTTT; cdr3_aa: CATSRDLAGGIRDTQYF
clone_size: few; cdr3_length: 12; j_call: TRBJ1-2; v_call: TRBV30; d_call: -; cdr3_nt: TGTGCCTGGAATCTAGCTAACTATGGCTACACCTTC; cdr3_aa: CAWNLANYGYTF
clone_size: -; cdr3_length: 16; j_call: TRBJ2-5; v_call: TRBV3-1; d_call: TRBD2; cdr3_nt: TGTGCCAGCAGCCAAGTCGGCGGGGGGGCCGAGGACACCCAGTACTTC; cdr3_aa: CASSQVGGGAEDTQYF
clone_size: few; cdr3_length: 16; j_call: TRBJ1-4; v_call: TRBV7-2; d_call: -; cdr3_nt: TGTGCCAGCAGCTTAGCGGTCGCTTACTCGAATGAAAAACTGTTTTTT; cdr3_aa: CASSLAVAYSNEKLFF
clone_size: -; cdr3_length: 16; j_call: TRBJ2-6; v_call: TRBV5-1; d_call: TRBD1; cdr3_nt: TGCGCCAGCAGCTTAACAGGGGATGCTGGGGCCAACGTCCTGACTTTC; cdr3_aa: CASSLTGDAGANVLTF
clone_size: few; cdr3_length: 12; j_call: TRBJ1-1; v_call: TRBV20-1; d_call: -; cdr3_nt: TGCAGTGCTAGCCAGCCGAGCACTGAAGCTTTCTTT; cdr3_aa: CSASQPSTEAFF
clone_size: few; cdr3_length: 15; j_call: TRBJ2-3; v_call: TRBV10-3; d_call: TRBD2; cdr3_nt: TGTGCCATCAGTGAGTCCGGCGGGGGGGCAGATACGCAGTATTTT; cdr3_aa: CAISESGGGADTQYF
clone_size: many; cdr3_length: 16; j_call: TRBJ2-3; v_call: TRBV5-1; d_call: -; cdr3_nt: TGCGCCAGCAGCTTGAGCCCCTTAGGGGCCGGAGATACGCAGTATTTT; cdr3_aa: CASSLSPLGAGDTQYF
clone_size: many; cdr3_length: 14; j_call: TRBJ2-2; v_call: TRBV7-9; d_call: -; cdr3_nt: TGTGCCAGCAGCCGAACTAGGTACACCGGGGAGCTGTTTTTT; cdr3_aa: CASSRTRYTGELFF
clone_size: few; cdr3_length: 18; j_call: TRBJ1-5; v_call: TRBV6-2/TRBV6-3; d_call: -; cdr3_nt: TGTGCCAGCAGTTACATGGGGGACTCGAGAGGGAGCAATCAGCCCCAGCATTTT; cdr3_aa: CASSYMGDSRGSNQPQHF
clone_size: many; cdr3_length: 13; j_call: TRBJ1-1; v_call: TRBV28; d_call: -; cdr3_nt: TGTGCCAGCAGTCCCCCGGGGCAGGGTGAAGCTTTCTTT; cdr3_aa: CASSPPGQGEAFF